This T cell receptor beta chain comes out of a study of T-cell memory formation after mild COVID-19. Points on this clonotype: Its antigen remains unknown. The junction departs from germline at one end; a sequencing error may be responsible.

Broader study findings: Day 15 to 85 contracting clones showed balanced CD4/CD8; later expanders leaned CD4+.

TCRdb re-analysed the 5' RACE reads in MiXCR, keeping a single row per CDR3 protein. The table lists about 600,000 distinct CDR3 sequences, roughly a fifth of them singletons. The germline V gene encodes CDR1 SGHRS and CDR2 YFSETQ. The length of the CDR3 is 14 residues. This TCR was sampled from an adult woman who had mild COVID-19 (a few samples of this study predate the infection). Cell type and time point are not known. Sequenced material: PBMCs or a T cell subset sorted from them (not recorded which). This chain connects TRBV5-1 to TRBJ2-7; tentative D call: TRBD1 (6 bases). The CDR3 here is CATSDLRGSHEQYF. DNA for the CDR3: TGCGCCACCTCGGATCTCAGGGGCTCCCACGAGCAGTACTTC.